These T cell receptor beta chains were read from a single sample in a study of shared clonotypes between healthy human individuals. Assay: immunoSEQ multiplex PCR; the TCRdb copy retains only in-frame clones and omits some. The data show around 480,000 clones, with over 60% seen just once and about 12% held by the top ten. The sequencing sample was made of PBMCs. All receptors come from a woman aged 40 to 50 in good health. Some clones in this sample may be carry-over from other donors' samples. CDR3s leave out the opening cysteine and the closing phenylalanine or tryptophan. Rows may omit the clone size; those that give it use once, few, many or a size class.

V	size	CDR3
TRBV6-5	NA	ASSPDRGSYEQY
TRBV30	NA	AWSPLLAKNIQY
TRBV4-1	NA	ASSRTTSMNTGELF
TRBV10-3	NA	AIRGTFSYEQY
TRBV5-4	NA	ASSHLAGGLTDTQY
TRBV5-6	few	ASSLVKSTEAF
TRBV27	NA	ASRRTGDNEQF
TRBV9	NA	ASSVATWADTQY
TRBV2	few	ASSDGGGKGITQY
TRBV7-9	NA	ASSLGIGDSTDTQY
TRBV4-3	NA	ASSQAGGGNEQF
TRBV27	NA	ASSLYAGGGVSEKLF
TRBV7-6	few	ASSLARRGGAYNEQF
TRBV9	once	ASSPRPGTGAPEQY
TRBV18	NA	ASSPLFPGRTDTQY
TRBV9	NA	ASSVAGTETQY
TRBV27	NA	ASRFSTGGAYYGYT
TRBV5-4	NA	ASSFGNEGDEQF
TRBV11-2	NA	ASSLDLATDTQY
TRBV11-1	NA	ASSRLLATYNEQF
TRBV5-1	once	ASSPHYGTPDRTDTQY
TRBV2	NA	ASSRQETQY
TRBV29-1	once	SVVGPSSYEQY
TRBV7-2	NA	ASSLARGRDGYT
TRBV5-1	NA	ASRSSGTYEQY
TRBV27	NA	ASSSWTSAVGEQY
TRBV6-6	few	ASSPRQGAAYGYT